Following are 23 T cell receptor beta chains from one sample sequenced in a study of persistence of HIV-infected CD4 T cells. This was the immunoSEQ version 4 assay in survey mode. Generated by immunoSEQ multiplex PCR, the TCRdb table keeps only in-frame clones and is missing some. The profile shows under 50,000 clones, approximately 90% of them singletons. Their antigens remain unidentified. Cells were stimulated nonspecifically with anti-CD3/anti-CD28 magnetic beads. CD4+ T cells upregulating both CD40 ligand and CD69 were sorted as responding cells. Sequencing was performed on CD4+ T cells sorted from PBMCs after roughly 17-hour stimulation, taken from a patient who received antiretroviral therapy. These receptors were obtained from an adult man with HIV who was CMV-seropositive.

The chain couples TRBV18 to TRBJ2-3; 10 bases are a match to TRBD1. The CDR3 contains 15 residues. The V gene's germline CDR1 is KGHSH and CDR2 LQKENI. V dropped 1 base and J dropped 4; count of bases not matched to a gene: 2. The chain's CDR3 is CASSPLGTGADTQYF. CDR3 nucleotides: TGTGCCAGCTCACCACTGGGGACAGGGGCAGATACGCAGTATTTT.

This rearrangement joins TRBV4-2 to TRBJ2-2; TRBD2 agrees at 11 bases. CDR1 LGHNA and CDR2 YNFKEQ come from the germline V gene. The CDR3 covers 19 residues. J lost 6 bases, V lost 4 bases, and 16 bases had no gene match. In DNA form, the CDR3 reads TGTGCCAGCAGCCTCCTCGGGACTAGCGGAGGTAGGAAGGCCGGGGAGCTGTTTTTT. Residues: CASSLLGTSGGRKAGELFF.

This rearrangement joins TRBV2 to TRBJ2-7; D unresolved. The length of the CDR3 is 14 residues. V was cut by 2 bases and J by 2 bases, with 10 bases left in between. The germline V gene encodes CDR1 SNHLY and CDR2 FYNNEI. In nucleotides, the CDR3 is TGTGCCAGCAGTGAATTGCCGGGTCCCTACGAGCAGTACTTC. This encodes CASSELPGPYEQYF.

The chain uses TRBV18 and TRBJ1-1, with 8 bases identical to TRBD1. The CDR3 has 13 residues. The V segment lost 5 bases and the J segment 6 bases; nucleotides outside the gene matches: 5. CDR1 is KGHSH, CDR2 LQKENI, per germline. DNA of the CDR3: TGTGCCAGCTCAGAGACAGGGGACTCTGAAGCTTTCTTT. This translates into CASSETGDSEAFF. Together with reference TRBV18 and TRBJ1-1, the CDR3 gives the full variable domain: NAGVMQNPRHLVRRRGQEARLRCSPMKGHSHVYWYRQLPEEGLKFMVYLQKENIIDESGMPKERFSAEFPKEGPSILRIQQVVRGDSAAYFCASSETGDSEAFFGQGTRLTVV.

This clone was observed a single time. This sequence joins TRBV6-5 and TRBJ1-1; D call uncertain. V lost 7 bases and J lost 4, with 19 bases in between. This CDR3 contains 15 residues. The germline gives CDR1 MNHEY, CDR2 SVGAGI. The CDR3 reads CASNYVSPAPTEAFF. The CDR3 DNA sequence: TGTGCCAGCAATTATGTATCTCCAGCCCCCACTGAAGCTTTCTTT.

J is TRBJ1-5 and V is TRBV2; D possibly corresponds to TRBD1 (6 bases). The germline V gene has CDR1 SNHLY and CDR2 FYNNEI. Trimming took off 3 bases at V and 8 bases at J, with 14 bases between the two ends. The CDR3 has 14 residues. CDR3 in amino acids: CASSEGGRGEPQHF. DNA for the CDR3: TGTGCCAGCAGTGAGGGGGGCAGGGGCGAGCCCCAGCATTTT.

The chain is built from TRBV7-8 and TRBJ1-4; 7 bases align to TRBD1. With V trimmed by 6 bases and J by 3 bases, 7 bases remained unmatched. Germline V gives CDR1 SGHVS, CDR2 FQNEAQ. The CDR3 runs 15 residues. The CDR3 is CASSHTGEANEKLFF. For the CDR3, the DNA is TGTGCCAGCAGTCATACAGGGGAGGCTAATGAAAAACTGTTTTTT.

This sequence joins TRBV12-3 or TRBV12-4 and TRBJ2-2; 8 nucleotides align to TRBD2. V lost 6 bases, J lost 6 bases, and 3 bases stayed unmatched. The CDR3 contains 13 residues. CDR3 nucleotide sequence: TGTGCCAGCAGACCGGGGGGGTCCGGGGAGCTGTTTTTT. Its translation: CASRPGGSGELFF.

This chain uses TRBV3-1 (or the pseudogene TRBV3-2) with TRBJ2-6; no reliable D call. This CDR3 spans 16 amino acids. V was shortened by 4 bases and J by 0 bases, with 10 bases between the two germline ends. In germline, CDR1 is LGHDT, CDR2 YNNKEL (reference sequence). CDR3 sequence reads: CASSPMYGSGANVLTF. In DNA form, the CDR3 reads TGTGCCAGCAGCCCCATGTACGGCTCTGGGGCCAACGTCCTGACTTTC.

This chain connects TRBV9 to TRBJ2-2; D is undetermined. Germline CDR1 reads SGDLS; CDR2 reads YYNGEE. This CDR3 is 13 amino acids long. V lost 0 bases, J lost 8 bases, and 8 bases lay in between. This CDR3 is CASSVVPSGELFF. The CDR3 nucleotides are TGTGCCAGCAGCGTAGTTCCTTCGGGGGAGCTGTTTTTT.

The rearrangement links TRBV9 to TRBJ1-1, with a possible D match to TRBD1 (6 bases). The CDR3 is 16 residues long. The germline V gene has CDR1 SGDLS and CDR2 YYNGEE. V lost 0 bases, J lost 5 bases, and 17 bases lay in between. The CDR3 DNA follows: TGTGCCAGCAGCGTAGGTCTGGGGGGGCGGCAAACTGAAGCTTTCTTT. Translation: CASSVGLGGRQTEAFF.

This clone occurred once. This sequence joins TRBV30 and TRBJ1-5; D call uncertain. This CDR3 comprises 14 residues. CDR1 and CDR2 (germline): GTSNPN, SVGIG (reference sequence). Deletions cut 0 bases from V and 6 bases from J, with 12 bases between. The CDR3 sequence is CAWSVSGEGQPQHF. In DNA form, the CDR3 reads TGTGCCTGGAGTGTAAGCGGGGAAGGTCAGCCCCAGCATTTT.

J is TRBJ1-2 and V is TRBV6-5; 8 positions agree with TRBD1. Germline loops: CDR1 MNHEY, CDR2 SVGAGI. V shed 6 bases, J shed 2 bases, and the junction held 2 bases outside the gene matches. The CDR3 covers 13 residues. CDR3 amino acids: CASRRTGNYGYTF. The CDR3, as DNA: TGTGCCAGCAGAAGGACAGGGAACTATGGCTACACCTTC.

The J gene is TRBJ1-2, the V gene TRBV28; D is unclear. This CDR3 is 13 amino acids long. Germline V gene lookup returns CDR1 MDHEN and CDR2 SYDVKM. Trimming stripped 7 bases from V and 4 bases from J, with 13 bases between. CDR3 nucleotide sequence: TGTGCCAGCACCGAACAGTTTATCTATGGCTACACCTTC. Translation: CASTEQFIYGYTF.

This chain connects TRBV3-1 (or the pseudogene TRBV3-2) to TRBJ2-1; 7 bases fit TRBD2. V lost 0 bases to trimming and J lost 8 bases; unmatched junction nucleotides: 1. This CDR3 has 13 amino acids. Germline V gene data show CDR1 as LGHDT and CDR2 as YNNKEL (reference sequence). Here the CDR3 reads CASSQDRGDEQFF. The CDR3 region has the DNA TGTGCCAGCAGCCAAGATCGGGGGGATGAGCAGTTCTTC.

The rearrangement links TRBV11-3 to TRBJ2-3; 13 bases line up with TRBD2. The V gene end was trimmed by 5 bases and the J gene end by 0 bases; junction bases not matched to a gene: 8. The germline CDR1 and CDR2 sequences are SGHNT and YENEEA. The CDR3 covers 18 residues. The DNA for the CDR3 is TGTGCCAGCAGCGCCGGGACTAGCGGGACCGTAAGCACAGATACGCAGTATTTT. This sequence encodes CASSAGTSGTVSTDTQYF.

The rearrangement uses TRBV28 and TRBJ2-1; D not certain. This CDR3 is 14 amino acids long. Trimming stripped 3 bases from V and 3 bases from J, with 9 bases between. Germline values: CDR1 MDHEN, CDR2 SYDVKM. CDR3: CASSFGENYNEQFF. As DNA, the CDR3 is TGTGCCAGCAGTTTCGGTGAGAACTACAATGAGCAGTTCTTC.

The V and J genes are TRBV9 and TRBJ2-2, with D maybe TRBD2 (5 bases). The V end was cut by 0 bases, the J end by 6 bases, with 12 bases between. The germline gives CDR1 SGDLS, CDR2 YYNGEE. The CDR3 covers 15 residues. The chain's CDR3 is CASSVVSLAPGELFF. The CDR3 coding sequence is TGTGCCAGCAGCGTAGTTTCATTAGCGCCCGGGGAGCTGTTTTTT.

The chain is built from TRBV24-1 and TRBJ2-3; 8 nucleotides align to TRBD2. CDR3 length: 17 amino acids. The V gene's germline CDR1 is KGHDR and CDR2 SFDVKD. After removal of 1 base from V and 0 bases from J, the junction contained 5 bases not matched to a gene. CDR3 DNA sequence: TGTGCCACCAGTGATTTCCGGGGGGGGGCTAGCACAGATACGCAGTATTTT. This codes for CATSDFRGGASTDTQYF.

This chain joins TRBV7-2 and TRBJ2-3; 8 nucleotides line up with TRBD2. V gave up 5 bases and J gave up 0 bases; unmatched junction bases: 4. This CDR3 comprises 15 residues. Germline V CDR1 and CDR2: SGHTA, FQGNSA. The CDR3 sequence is CASSHGLASTDTQYF. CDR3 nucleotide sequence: TGTGCCAGCAGCCACGGACTAGCCAGCACAGATACGCAGTATTTT.

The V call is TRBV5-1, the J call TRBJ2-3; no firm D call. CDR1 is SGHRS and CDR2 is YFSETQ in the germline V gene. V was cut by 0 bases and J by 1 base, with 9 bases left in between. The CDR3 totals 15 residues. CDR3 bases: TGCGCCAGCAGCTTGGACCCGGAAGGCACAGATACGCAGTATTTT. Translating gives CASSLDPEGTDTQYF.

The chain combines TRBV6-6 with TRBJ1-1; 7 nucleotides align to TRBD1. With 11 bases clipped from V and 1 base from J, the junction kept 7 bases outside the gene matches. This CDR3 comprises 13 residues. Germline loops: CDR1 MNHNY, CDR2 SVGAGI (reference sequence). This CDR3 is CAGHRGTNTEAFF. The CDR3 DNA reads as TGTGCCGGACACAGGGGAACGAACACTGAAGCTTTCTTT.

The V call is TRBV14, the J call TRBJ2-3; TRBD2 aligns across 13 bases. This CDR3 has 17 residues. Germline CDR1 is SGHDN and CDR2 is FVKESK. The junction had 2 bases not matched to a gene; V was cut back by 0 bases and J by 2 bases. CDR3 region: CASSQEGTSGDTDTQYF. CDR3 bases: TGTGCCAGCAGCCAAGAAGGGACTAGCGGGGACACAGATACGCAGTATTTT.